Listed below are T cell receptor beta chains from one sample, sequenced in a study of memory CD4+ T cells and cytomegalovirus serostatus. The assay was immunoSEQ multiplex PCR, and TCRdb's table has in-frame clones only and misses some. Of 75,000 to 90,000 clones listed, more than 70% were seen once; the top ten hold roughly 0.8%. Sequenced input: memory CD4+ T cells from blood. The receptors here all came from an adult in good health and CMV-seronegative. The CDR3 runs from the conserved cysteine through the conserved F or W. A D gene is named only where the DNA matches it firmly.

TRBJ2-5	TRBD1	TRBV7-9	CASSFSGTVEETQYF
TRBJ2-7	NA	TRBV5-4	CASSLVVGPYEQYF
TRBJ2-5	TRBD2	TRBV7-2	CASSLRGTQETQYF
TRBJ1-1	NA	TRBV15	CATSRDRSGTEAFF
TRBJ2-5	TRBD2	TRBV9	CASSALAGGGEETQYF
TRBJ2-1	TRBD2	TRBV9	CASSVGTGGPFDEQFF
TRBJ2-7	NA	TRBV5-1	CASSLQPIGGGYEQYF
TRBJ1-3	NA	TRBV27	CASKYQSSGNTIYF
TRBJ1-1	TRBD1	TRBV6-6	CASSLGGDRGDTEAFF
TRBJ2-3	NA	TRBV5-4	CASSWGSIGTQYF
TRBJ1-1	TRBD1	TRBV5-6	CASSLEDRVATEAFF
TRBJ1-3	NA	TRBV28	CASSIADIGNTIYF
TRBJ1-4	TRBD1	TRBV2	CASSATGTTNEKLFF
TRBJ2-4	NA	TRBV5-6	CASSLGTHIQYF
TRBJ1-1	NA	TRBV11-3	CASSLQGSNTEAFF
TRBJ1-5	TRBD1	TRBV19	CASRHLLTGNQPQHF
TRBJ2-5	TRBD1	TRBV7-8	CASSTRQGKQETQYF
TRBJ1-1	NA	TRBV5-4	CASSLAVPNTEAFF
TRBJ1-2	TRBD1	TRBV9	CASSPRDRVNYGYTF
TRBJ1-1	NA	TRBV30	CAFNRALNTEAFF
TRBJ2-5	NA	TRBV5-1	CASSLTLGTRVETQYF
TRBJ2-5	NA	TRBV11-2	CASSLGMGKQETQYF
TRBJ1-6	TRBD1	TRBV7-2	CASSHPDRGWNSPLHF
TRBJ2-4	TRBD2	TRBV4-3	CASSQVAGGRRGNIQYF
TRBJ1-4	NA	TRBV7-9	CASSLGGRGIATNEKLFF
TRBJ1-5	NA	TRBV18	CASSRPGGSSNQPQHF
TRBJ2-4	TRBD2	TRBV5-6	CASSETSGWGNIQYF
TRBJ1-3	NA	TRBV30	CAWTRMGYSGNTIYF
TRBJ1-2	NA	TRBV7-9	CASSLARDGGHGYTF
TRBJ2-4	NA	TRBV4-1	CASSQVGFLAKNIQYF
TRBJ1-1	NA	TRBV5-6	CASSFYKGTEAFF
TRBJ2-7	NA	TRBV7-8	CASSLGEWSGARSYEQYF
TRBJ2-5	NA	TRBV11-2	CASSLLGPGGQETQYF
TRBJ1-1	NA	TRBV19	CASCPTVGTEAFF
TRBJ2-3	NA	TRBV4-1	CASSQGPSEGGTDTQYF
TRBJ2-4	TRBD1	TRBV6-6	CATRSGTEGNIQYF
TRBJ1-5	NA	TRBV27	CASSLGGRSNQPQHF
TRBJ1-3	NA	TRBV29-1	CSGTSGNTIYF
TRBJ1-6	NA	TRBV6-1	CASNEWGANSSPLHF
TRBJ1-2	TRBD1	TRBV7-2	CASSPRGTGAGYGYTF
TRBJ2-1	NA	TRBV11-2	CASSLDFTVYNEQFF
TRBJ2-5	NA	TRBV7-8	CASSLGGGYQETQYF
TRBJ1-5	NA	TRBV19	CASSYLVTWQQHF
TRBJ1-5	NA	TRBV18	CASSPPGGNQPQHF
TRBJ1-5	TRBD1	TRBV30	CAWRGQGALSAQHF
TRBJ1-2	TRBD1	TRBV7-9	CASSPFAGTENYGYTF
TRBJ2-2	NA	TRBV7-3	CASSPTGSNGELFF
TRBJ2-3	TRBD2	TRBV7-3	CASSLGLAGGTDTQYF
TRBJ2-3	NA	TRBV7-3	CASSSAESTDTQYF
TRBJ1-1	NA	TRBV18	CASSPGTDAFF
TRBJ1-1	TRBD1	TRBV19	CASMGGTGGMNTEAFF
TRBJ1-1	NA	TRBV6-6	CASSLIDRGAFF